This T cell receptor beta chain was obtained from a study of blood T cell repertoires in COVID-19. Germline assignment: CDR1 SGHTA and CDR2 FQGTGA. V gave up 2 bases and J gave up 9 bases; unmatched junction bases: 5. There are 14 residues in the CDR3. The repertoire was sequenced with immunoSEQ multiplex PCR; TCRdb's copy has only in-frame clones and lacks some. The sample contains about 340,000 clones, 70% to 90% of which appear only once. The sequencing sample was made of PBMCs or T cells enriched from blood (not recorded which). This chain uses TRBV7-3 with TRBJ2-1; 9 nucleotides line up with TRBD2. The origin of this receptor is a woman in her thirties or forties with acute COVID-19. The CDR3 sequence is CASSLDSGGGEQFF. The CDR3 DNA is TGTGCCAGCAGCTTAGATAGCGGGGGAGGTGAGCAGTTCTTC.